This is a list of T cell receptor beta chains from one sample in a study of blood T cell repertoires in COVID-19. Assay used: immunoSEQ multiplex PCR; TCRdb lists only in-frame clones, some missing. This sample yields 350,000 to 450,000 clones, of which around 85% are seen a single time; 3.5% to 4% belongs to the top ten. The source material was peripheral blood. Receptors were obtained from a woman under 30 with acute or convalescent COVID-19. Each CDR3 is given with its conserved first and last residue. D genes are given only for firm matches. Clone size is stated in some rows and not others, as once, few, many or a class when expanded.

D gene	clone size	J gene	V gene	CDR3 DNA	CDR3 protein
TRBD1	NA	TRBJ1-6	TRBV15	TGTGCCACCAGCAGAAAGGGACAGGTGAATTCACCCCTCCACTTT	CATSRKGQVNSPLHF
TRBD2	NA	TRBJ2-3	TRBV7-9	TGTGCCAGCAGCTCTCCGAGGGCTAGCGGGGGCACAGATACGCAGTATTTT	CASSSPRASGGTDTQYF
NA	NA	TRBJ1-1	TRBV11-3	TGTGCCAGCAGCTTAGGCGGGAGAGCTGAAGCTTTCTTT	CASSLGGRAEAFF
NA	NA	TRBJ1-1	TRBV29-1	TGCAGCGTCGGGGATGGGGAGGCTTTCTTT	CSVGDGEAFF
NA	NA	TRBJ2-7	TRBV11-2	TGTGCCAGCAGCTTGTTCCAGCGAGAAAACGAGCAGTACTTC	CASSLFQRENEQYF
NA	NA	TRBJ1-6	TRBV13	TGTGCCAGCAGCTTACGTTCCCCCCCACCCCTCCACTTT	CASSLRSPPPLHF
TRBD1	NA	TRBJ1-3	TRBV18	TGTGCCAGCTCACCCACAGGGGGGAACACCATATATTTT	CASSPTGGNTIYF
TRBD1	NA	TRBJ1-2	TRBV24-1	TGTGCCACCAGTGAAGACAGGGGCGGCTACACCTTC	CATSEDRGGYTF
TRBD1	NA	TRBJ1-5	TRBV25-1	TGTGCCAGCAGTGCCGGGGGCAGGGGGTATCAGCCCCAGCATTTT	CASSAGGRGYQPQHF
TRBD2	NA	TRBJ2-5	TRBV7-6	TGTGCCAGCAGCTTATCTACGGGAGGGCTAGCGACCCAGTACTTC	CASSLSTGGLATQYF
NA	NA	TRBJ1-5	TRBV30	TGTGCCTGGAGTGGGGCGTCAGGCCTAAATCAGCCCCAGCATTTT	CAWSGASGLNQPQHF
TRBD2	NA	TRBJ2-1	TRBV28	TGTGCCAGCAGTCCCAAGCGCCGTGCTAGCGGGAGTGGCTATGAGCAGTTCTTC	CASSPKRRASGSGYEQFF
NA	NA	TRBJ2-3	TRBV19	TGTGCCAGTAGGGTCCCAGGGGCCAGCACAGATACGCAGTATTTT	CASRVPGASTDTQYF
NA	NA	TRBJ2-3	TRBV2	TGTGCCAGCCAAAGCACAGATACGCAGTATTTT	CASQSTDTQYF
NA	NA	TRBJ2-7	TRBV27	TGTGCCAGCAGTCCTCGACACTCCTACGAGCAGTACTTC	CASSPRHSYEQYF
TRBD1	NA	TRBJ1-1	TRBV10-2	TGCGCCAGCAGTGAGACTCAACAGGGGACTGAAGCTTTCTTT	CASSETQQGTEAFF
NA	NA	TRBJ1-6	TRBV28	TGTGCCAGCAGTTTTTCCCTAATTGGGGAGGCCTATAATTCACCCCTCCACTTT	CASSFSLIGEAYNSPLHF
NA	NA	TRBJ2-2	TRBV27	TGTGCCAGCAGTCGGACAGCCGACACCGGGGAGCTGTTTTTT	CASSRTADTGELFF
NA	NA	TRBJ1-6	TRBV7-2	TGTGCCAGCAGCTCCCCCTCACAGGTGCCGAGCTCCTATAATTCACCCCTCCACTTT	CASSSPSQVPSSYNSPLHF
NA	once	TRBJ2-7	TRBV7-3	TGTGCCAGCAGCTTAACAGGGGCCTCCTACGAGCAGTACTTC	CASSLTGASYEQYF
NA	NA	TRBJ2-1	TRBV4-1	TGCGCCAGCAGCCCTCTATGGGGGGTCAATGAGCAGTTCTTC	CASSPLWGVNEQFF
NA	once	TRBJ2-5	TRBV3-1/TRBV3-2	TGTGCCAGCAGCCGAGCGGGCCAAGAGACCCAGTACTTC	CASSRAGQETQYF
NA	NA	TRBJ2-2	TRBV5-1	TGCGCCAGCAGCCCTCTGTTCCAGACTCCGAACACCGGGGAGCTGTTTTTT	CASSPLFQTPNTGELFF
TRBD1	NA	TRBJ1-3	TRBV9	TGTGCCAGCAGCGTTGGACAGGGGGCGGGGAACACCATATATTTT	CASSVGQGAGNTIYF
TRBD1	NA	TRBJ2-7	TRBV11-3	TGTGCCAGCAGCCAGGGGGCAGGGGGCTACGAGCAGTACTTC	CASSQGAGGYEQYF
TRBD2	once	TRBJ2-1	TRBV2	TGTGCCAGCAGTCGGGGACTATCCTACAATGAGCAGTTCTTC	CASSRGLSYNEQFF
TRBD1	NA	TRBJ1-4	TRBV24-1	TGTGCCACCAGTGATCCGGACAGGGCAGGTGCTGAAAAACTGTTTTTT	CATSDPDRAGAEKLFF
NA	NA	TRBJ1-5	TRBV15	TGTGCCACCAGCAGAGGGCAGAATAGCAATCAGCCCCAGCATTTT	CATSRGQNSNQPQHF
NA	once	TRBJ2-5	TRBV6-5	TGTGCCAGCGGAAGGACAGTACAAGAGACCCAGTACTTC	CASGRTVQETQYF
NA	NA	TRBJ2-6	TRBV18	TGTGCCAGCTCACCGAGGCACCTCTCTGGGGCCAACGTCCTGACTTTC	CASSPRHLSGANVLTF
TRBD1	NA	TRBJ2-1	TRBV14	TGTGCCAGCAGCAACCTCGGACAGGGGGCACTTGAGCAGTTCTTC	CASSNLGQGALEQFF
NA	NA	TRBJ1-2	TRBV6-1	TGTGCCAGCAGTGAAGTACGATGGGCGTATGGCTACACCTTC	CASSEVRWAYGYTF
NA	NA	TRBJ2-7	TRBV28	TGTGCCAGCAGTTTTTTTCGGCAGGGGTCCTACGAGCAGTACTTC	CASSFFRQGSYEQYF
TRBD2	once	TRBJ2-5	TRBV18	TGTGCCAGCTCACCACGTCAGTTTAGCGGGGGGGCGTCTTCAGAGACCCAGTACTTC	CASSPRQFSGGASSETQYF
NA	NA	TRBJ2-7	TRBV12-3/TRBV12-4	TGTGCCAGCAGTTTATGGGGAGTGGAAGAGCAGTACTTC	CASSLWGVEEQYF
TRBD2	NA	TRBJ2-2	TRBV5-1	TGCGCCAGCAGCTTTAGCGGGCAAACCGGGGAGCTGTTTTTT	CASSFSGQTGELFF
TRBD2	NA	TRBJ2-3	TRBV19	TGTGCCACGCAACCTCTAGCGGGAGTTGGAGATACGCAGTATTTT	CATQPLAGVGDTQYF
NA	NA	TRBJ2-3	TRBV28	TGTGCCAGCAGTTTGGGCGGGAGCACAGATACGCAGTATTTT	CASSLGGSTDTQYF
TRBD1	NA	TRBJ2-2	TRBV6-5	TGTGCCAGCAGGAGGACAGGCCCGACCGGGGAGCTGTTTTTT	CASRRTGPTGELFF
NA	few	TRBJ1-1	TRBV11-1	TGTGCCAGCAGCTTAGAATCCATCCCGGACACTGAAGCTTTCTTT	CASSLESIPDTEAFF
TRBD1	NA	TRBJ1-5	TRBV5-1	TGCGCCAGCAGCTTGGACGGACAGGGCAATCAGCCCCAGCATTTT	CASSLDGQGNQPQHF
NA	NA	TRBJ2-5	TRBV5-1	TGCGCCAGCAGCTTGGAGTATCCGGGGAGAGAGACCCAGTACTTC	CASSLEYPGRETQYF
NA	few	TRBJ1-2	TRBV4-1	TGCGCCAGCAGCCAAGAAGTAGGGGGGGAACTTGGCTACACCTTC	CASSQEVGGELGYTF
NA	NA	TRBJ2-5	TRBV7-9	TGTGCCAGCAGCTTGAAAGGTACAGGGACGGAGACCCAGTACTTC	CASSLKGTGTETQYF
TRBD1	once	TRBJ2-2	TRBV24-1	TGTGCCACCAGTGATTTTCGGGACAGGGGGCGAACCGGGGAGCTGTTTTTT	CATSDFRDRGRTGELFF
NA	NA	TRBJ2-1	TRBV4-1	TGCGCCAGCAGCCAAGCTTCAGGGGGGAATGAGCAGTTCTTC	CASSQASGGNEQFF
TRBD1	NA	TRBJ1-1	TRBV19	TGTGCCAGTAGTGGGAGAAGACAGGGCAGTACTGAAGCTTTCTTT	CASSGRRQGSTEAFF
TRBD1	NA	TRBJ1-1	TRBV25-1	TGTGCCAGCAGTGAACCCGGGACAGGGAGCACTGAAGCTTTCTTT	CASSEPGTGSTEAFF
NA	NA	TRBJ2-2	TRBV6-4	TGTGCCAGCAGCCGGGACACCGCGAACACCGGGGAGCTGTTTTTT	CASSRDTANTGELFF
TRBD2	NA	TRBJ2-2	TRBV24-1	TGTGCCACCAGTGATCCCCACGGAAGCGGGAGTACCACCGGGGAGCTGTTTTTT	CATSDPHGSGSTTGELFF
NA	NA	TRBJ1-2	TRBV27	TGTGCCAGCAGTTTATCTCGGACATACTATGGCTACACCTTC	CASSLSRTYYGYTF
NA	NA	TRBJ1-4	TRBV2	TGTGCCAGCAGTCCGGGTCCCGAAGAGAGCGATGAAAAACTGTTTTTT	CASSPGPEESDEKLFF
NA	NA	TRBJ1-1	TRBV18	TGTGCCAGCTCACCAGGTAACAGTGAAGCTTTCTTT	CASSPGNSEAFF
NA	NA	TRBJ1-5	TRBV15	TGTGCCACCAGCACCCGAACCGGACAGCCGTCCGGGTCCCAGCATTTT	CATSTRTGQPSGSQHF
TRBD1	NA	TRBJ1-1	TRBV9	TGTGCCAGCAGCGCGAGACAGGGTGGGGGCACTGAAGCTTTCTTT	CASSARQGGGTEAFF
NA	NA	TRBJ1-2	TRBV5-8	TGTGCCAGCAGCTTGGGTCCTGTTGAGTTATTTTACACCTTC	CASSLGPVELFYTF
TRBD2	NA	TRBJ2-1	TRBV9	TGTGCCAGCAGCCTATTAGCGGGAGGGTTTGGTGAGCAGTTCTTC	CASSLLAGGFGEQFF
NA	NA	TRBJ2-5	TRBV3-1/TRBV3-2	TGTGCCAGCAGCCAAGGAATTGGGCTACAAGAGACCCAGTACTTC	CASSQGIGLQETQYF
NA	NA	TRBJ1-6	TRBV28	TGTGCCAGCAATGGGCAGGGGTTATCACCCCTCCACTTT	CASNGQGLSPLHF